This entry lists 3 T cell receptor beta chains sequenced from one sample in a study of human T cells and chemical hapten exposure. Time point here: pre-sensitization, week 0. Treatment: therapeutic diphenylcyclopropenone sensitization with weekly scalp DPC. MiXCR, run by TCRdb on the RACE reads, gives a single entry per CDR3 protein. The profile shows 300,000 to 400,000 distinct CDR3 sequences, roughly 5% of them singletons. The sequences come from whole blood, collected in connection with sensitization to the hapten diphenylcyclopropenone (DPC). Receptor source: a woman aged 45-65 years with alopecia areata. Some clones in this sample may be carry-over from other donors' samples.

This clonotype was detected only a few times. V usage is TRBV15 and J usage is TRBJ2-7; 8 bases match TRBD1. Trimming at V came to 3 bases and at J to 3 bases, leaving 10 bases not matched to a gene. The CDR3 is made up of 16 amino acids. In germline, CDR1 is LNHNV, CDR2 YYDKDF (reference sequence). DNA of the CDR3: TGTGCCACCAGCAGCAGTCCCGGGACAGGAAACTACGAGCAGTACTTC. This codes for CATSSSPGTGNYEQYF.

In its sample, this clonotype was seen a few times. The chain links TRBV9 to TRBJ1-1; D call uncertain. In germline, CDR1 is SGDLS, CDR2 YYNGEE. This CDR3 has 12 residues. Trimming pared 0 bases from V and 11 bases from J, leaving 11 bases between. The CDR3 sequence: CASSVGKAPAFF. The CDR3 nucleotides read TGTGCCAGCAGCGTAGGAAAGGCGCCGGCTTTCTTT.

The sample holds many counts of this clonotype. V gene TRBV10-3 combines with J gene TRBJ2-3; 9 positions agree with TRBD1. This CDR3 contains 13 residues. The V and J ends lost 8 bases and 5 bases, in that order; junction bases with no gene match: 5. In germline, CDR1 is ENHRY, CDR2 SYGVKD. CDR3 region: CAIWTGARDTQYF. CDR3 nucleotides: TGTGCCATCTGGACAGGGGCAAGAGATACGCAGTATTTT.